Presented here are 27 T cell receptor beta chains from one specimen sequenced in a study of control samples from healthy donors and cancer patients. Method: immunoSEQ multiplex PCR; TCRdb's copy keeps in-frame clones and lacks some. The sample comprises under 130,000 clones, about 83% of which are singletons, and around 13% rests with the top ten. The sequenced material came from blood. The receptors derive from a woman between 50 and 59 years old in good health.

This clone was seen just once. The chain links TRBV2 to TRBJ2-1; D is perhaps TRBD1 or TRBD2 (5 bases each). The CDR3 sequence is 14 residues long. V lost 6 bases and J 3 bases, leaving 12 bases between the germline ends. Germline V gene lookup returns CDR1 SNHLY and CDR2 FYNNEI. The CDR3 sequence is CASRGVIDYNEQFF. The CDR3 coding sequence is TGTGCCAGCAGGGGGGTCATCGACTACAATGAGCAGTTCTTC.

The V and J genes are TRBV5-5 and TRBJ2-7, with 7 bases fitting TRBD1. J lost 0 bases, V lost 0 bases, and 3 bases had no gene match. The CDR3 totals 15 residues. Germline CDR1 reads SGHKS; CDR2 reads YYEKEE (reference sequence). CDR3 loop: CASSLAPGGSYEQYF. For the CDR3, the DNA is TGTGCCAGCAGCTTGGCGCCAGGGGGCTCCTACGAGCAGTACTTC.

As DNA, the CDR3 is TGCGCCAGCAGCCCGGGCTGGAGGGAATTGAACACTGAAGCTTTCTTT. Encoded protein: CASSPGWRELNTEAFF. This rearrangement joins TRBV5-1 to TRBJ1-1; D is unclear. Germline-derived CDR1 and CDR2 are SGHRS and YFSETQ. The V end lost 4 bases, the J end lost 0 bases, and 16 bases lay between the germline ends. The CDR3 runs to 16 residues.

The rearrangement joins TRBV24-1 to TRBJ1-1, with D maybe TRBD1 (6 bases). Trimming left V 9 bases short and J 4 bases short, with 14 bases between. This CDR3 is 13 amino acids long. Germline V gene data show CDR1 as KGHDR and CDR2 as SFDVKD. The CDR3 region has the DNA TGTGCCACCCCTTTGGGGGCGGCCACTGAAGCTTTCTTT. This sequence encodes CATPLGAATEAFF.

This clone was detected only once. This chain's CDR3 is CASSTGTSTGELFF. The CDR3 nucleotides read TGTGCCAGTAGTACCGGGACCTCGACCGGGGAGCTGTTTTTT. The genes are TRBV19 and TRBJ2-2; perhaps D is TRBD1 or TRBD2 (5 bases each). The CDR3 runs 14 residues. The germline V gene has CDR1 LNHDA and CDR2 SQIVND (reference sequence). Between the trimmed V and J ends, which lost 4 bases and 5 bases, there was a span of 11 bases.

The chain links TRBV6-2 or TRBV6-3 to TRBJ2-7; D might be TRBD1 (5 bases). The CDR3 runs to 14 residues. V was pared by 0 bases and J by 6 bases, with 12 bases between. The germline V gene encodes CDR1 MNHEY and CDR2 SVGEGT. In DNA form, the CDR3 reads TGTGCCAGCAGTTACTCGACAGCTGGTCGCGAGCAGTACTTC. Translation gives CASSYSTAGREQYF.

The chain has TRBV12-3 or TRBV12-4 and TRBJ2-7; 8 bases are a match to TRBD1. Germline trimming cut 6 bases from V and 5 bases from J; bases unmatched to any gene: 6. CDR3 length: 13 residues. The CDR3 nucleotides read TGTGCCAGCAGAACAGGGGGAAGGAACGAGCAGTACTTC. Translated, it gives CASRTGGRNEQYF.

The gene calls are TRBV7-9 and TRBJ2-7, with D possibly being TRBD1 (6 bases). Germline lookup yields CDR1 SEHNR and CDR2 FQNEAQ (reference sequence). The CDR3 covers 13 residues. V lost 8 bases and J 2 bases, leaving 13 bases between the germline ends. This CDR3 is CASATGTTYEQYF. The CDR3 region has the DNA TGTGCCAGCGCTACAGGGACGACCTACGAGCAGTACTTC.

The genes are TRBV9 and TRBJ2-3; possibly TRBD1 for D (5 bases). V lost 1 base to trimming and J lost 5 bases, with 14 bases between them. Per germline, CDR1 SGDLS and CDR2 YYNGEE. This CDR3 comprises 15 residues. As DNA, the CDR3 is TGTGCCAGCAGCGTAAATTCCAGGGCAATAGATACGCAGTATTTT. Amino acid sequence: CASSVNSRAIDTQYF. Drawing the rest from reference TRBV9 and TRBJ2-3, the complete variable domain is DSGVTQTPKHLITATGQRVTLRCSPRSGDLSVYWYQQSLDQGLQFLIQYYNGEERAKGNILERFSAQQFPDLHSELNLSSLELGDSALYFCASSVNSRAIDTQYFGPGTRLTVL.

The CDR3 DNA reads TGTGCCAGCAGCCCCGACAGTTCCTACGAGCAGTACTTC. Translated: CASSPDSSYEQYF. The rearrangement uses TRBV7-3 and TRBJ2-7; maybe TRBD1 (5 bases). V was pared by 5 bases and J by 1 base, with 9 bases between. The CDR3 has 13 residues. The germline V gene encodes CDR1 SGHTA and CDR2 FQGTGA.

V and J are TRBV4-2 and TRBJ2-2, with D maybe TRBD2 (7 bases). CDR1 and CDR2 from the germline V gene are LGHNA and YNFKEQ. V lost 4 bases to trimming and J lost 6 bases, with 21 bases between them. The CDR3 is 17 residues long. The CDR3 is CASSLVESGGFPGELFF. Written as DNA, the CDR3 is TGTGCCAGCAGCCTCGTGGAATCGGGGGGCTTTCCCGGGGAGCTGTTTTTT.

CDR3 amino acids: CASSSSGTSSGELFF. The CDR3 coding sequence is TGCGCCAGCAGCTCATCCGGGACAAGCTCCGGGGAGCTGTTTTTT. The chain recombines TRBV5-1 with TRBJ2-2; a possible D gene is TRBD1 (6 bases). This CDR3 has 15 residues. V lost 3 bases and J 6 bases, leaving 15 bases between the germline ends. The germline gives CDR1 SGHRS, CDR2 YFSETQ.

On this clone: The identical CDR3 is also encoded by other nucleotide sequences in the sample. The genes are TRBV5-1 and TRBJ2-7; no reliable D call. CDR3 length: 13 amino acids. Trimming removed 0 bases from V and 1 base from J, with 5 bases in between. The germline V gene encodes CDR1 SGHRS and CDR2 YFSETQ. CDR3 sequence reads: CASSLGQSYEQYF. Written as DNA, the CDR3 is TGCGCCAGCAGCTTGGGCCAGTCCTACGAGCAGTACTTC.

This clone appeared a single time. The chain recombines TRBV11-3 with TRBJ2-3; a possible D gene is TRBD1 (5 bases). Germline V CDR1 and CDR2: SGHNT, YENEEA. CDR3 length: 12 residues. V lost 7 bases and J lost 6, with 11 bases in between. CDR3 amino acids: CASKGEGDTQYF. For the CDR3, the DNA is TGTGCCAGCAAAGGGGAAGGGGATACGCAGTATTTT.

The J gene is TRBJ2-1, the V gene TRBV19; D is ambiguous. Germline assignment: CDR1 LNHDA and CDR2 SQIVND (reference sequence). Deletions cut 3 bases from V and 6 bases from J, with 12 bases between. This CDR3 has 14 residues. In nucleotides, the CDR3 is TGTGCCAGTAGTATCCTTCAAGTCGCCAATGAGCAGTTCTTC. Its protein is CASSILQVANEQFF. Variable domain in full (rest from reference TRBV19 and TRBJ2-1): DGGITQSPKYLFRKEGQNVTLSCEQNLNHDAMYWYRQDPGQGLRLIYYSQIVNDFQKGDIAEGYSVSREKKESFPLTVTSAQKNPTAFYLCASSILQVANEQFFGPGTRLTVL.

This rearrangement joins TRBV15 to TRBJ2-1; D possibly matches TRBD1 or TRBD2 (5 bases each). The CDR3 contains 16 residues. CDR1 is LNHNV and CDR2 is YYDKDF in the germline V gene (reference sequence). Trimming shortened V by 5 bases and J by 9 bases, and 23 bases separated the two germline ends. The CDR3 spells CATSFGQGPSRPEQFF. The CDR3 DNA sequence: TGTGCCACCAGCTTCGGACAAGGACCTAGCCGCCCTGAGCAGTTCTTC.

V is TRBV7-9 and J is TRBJ2-1; 12 bases map to TRBD1. Looked up from germline, CDR1 is SEHNR and CDR2 is FQNEAQ (reference sequence). With V trimmed by 8 bases and J by 5 bases, 7 bases remained unmatched. This CDR3 region has 15 residues. CDR3 nucleotide sequence: TGTGCCAGCGGGGACAGGGGGCGCGTGGACAATGAGCAGTTCTTC. Translated: CASGDRGRVDNEQFF.

The chain links TRBV11-2 to TRBJ2-1, with 8 bases identical to TRBD1. Germline-derived CDR1 and CDR2 are SGHAT and FQNNGV. This CDR3 has 14 residues. V was pared by 1 base and J by 6 bases, with 2 bases of the junction left unmatched. CDR3 amino acids: CASSLGTGINEQFF. Written as DNA, the CDR3 is TGTGCCAGCAGCTTAGGGACAGGGATCAATGAGCAGTTCTTC.

For the CDR3, the DNA is TGTGCCAGCAGCCACGACTTGACCACAGATACGCAGTATTTT. Amino acids: CASSHDLTTDTQYF. V and J are TRBV7-6 and TRBJ2-3, with D unresolved. V dropped 5 bases and J dropped 2 bases, with 11 bases sitting between them. The CDR3 contains 14 residues. Germline CDR1 and CDR2: SGHVS and FNYEAQ.

The rearrangement uses TRBV6-2 or TRBV6-3 and TRBJ2-2; 13 positions match TRBD2. After removal of 6 bases from V and 7 bases from J, the junction contained 8 bases not matched to a gene. This CDR3 is 16 amino acids long. In germline, CDR1 is MNHEY, CDR2 SVGEGT. The CDR3 region is CASSYGLAGVNGELFF. Here the CDR3 DNA reads TGTGCCAGCAGCTATGGACTAGCGGGAGTTAACGGGGAGCTGTTTTTT.

The rearrangement uses TRBV15 and TRBJ2-7, with unresolved D. CDR3 length: 13 amino acids. Germline values: CDR1 LNHNV, CDR2 YYDKDF (reference sequence). Trimming cost V 0 bases and J 3 bases, with 6 bases left between them. In nucleotides, the CDR3 is TGTGCCACCAGCAGAGATACCGACTACGAGCAGTACTTC. Amino acids: CATSRDTDYEQYF. The full variable domain, its missing parts supplied by reference TRBV15 and TRBJ2-7, is DAMVIQNPRYQVTQFGKPVTLSCSQTLNHNVMYWYQQKSSQAPKLLFHYYDKDFNNEADTPDNFQSRRPNTSFCFLDIRSPGLGDTAMYLCATSRDTDYEQYFGPGTRLTVT.

The chain recombines TRBV29-1 with TRBJ1-2; tentative D call: TRBD1 (6 bases). The V and J ends lost 3 bases and 5 bases respectively, with 13 bases between them. The germline V gene encodes CDR1 SQVTM and CDR2 ANQGSEA. This CDR3 spans 13 amino acids. This CDR3 reads CSVENRESYGYTF. The CDR3 bases are TGCAGCGTTGAGAACAGGGAATCGTATGGCTACACCTTC.

This clone came up a few times. This rearrangement joins TRBV6-2 or TRBV6-3 to TRBJ2-1, with D tentatively TRBD2 (5 bases). The CDR3 has 17 residues. The V gene's germline CDR1 is MNHEY and CDR2 SVGEGT. The V end lost 4 bases, the J end lost 8 bases, and 24 bases lay between the germline ends. As DNA, the CDR3 is TGTGCCAGCAGTTCAGCTAGCTCATTCCCTTTTTCGGATGAGCAGTTCTTC. It is translated as CASSSASSFPFSDEQFF.

The chain employs TRBV5-6 and TRBJ1-4; 8 nucleotides line up with TRBD1. V shed 0 bases and J 8 bases; nucleotides not matched to a gene: 6. The CDR3 spans 15 residues. Germline V gene lookup returns CDR1 SGHDT and CDR2 YYEEEE. CDR3 nucleotide sequence: TGTGCCAGCAGCTTGGGCGGGACAGGATACGAAAAACTGTTTTTT. It translates to CASSLGGTGYEKLFF.

This clone has only a few counts. The chain has TRBV27 and TRBJ1-6; D ambiguous. The germline gives CDR1 MNHEY, CDR2 SMNVEV (reference sequence). There are 10 residues in the CDR3. Trimming removed 5 bases at V and 15 bases at J, with 8 bases between. The CDR3 DNA sequence: TGTGCCAGCAGTCCATGGGTCCTCCACTTT. This gives the protein CASSPWVLHF.

For the CDR3, the DNA is TGTGCCAGTAGTATTGGTATAAGCGACACTGAAGCTTTCTTT. Translated, it gives CASSIGISDTEAFF. The chain employs TRBV19 and TRBJ1-1; D not resolved. V lost 3 bases, J lost 3 bases, and 11 bases lay in between. The CDR3 is 14 amino acids. Looked up from germline, CDR1 is LNHDA and CDR2 is SQIVND (reference sequence).

The rearrangement links TRBV10-3 to TRBJ2-6; 7 nucleotides agree with TRBD1. The CDR3 contains 17 residues. J was trimmed by 4 bases and V by 0 bases; bases with no gene match: 6. Germline loops: CDR1 ENHRY, CDR2 SYGVKD. The CDR3: CAISESQGVGGANVLTF. The CDR3 DNA follows: TGTGCCATCAGTGAGTCCCAGGGGGTCGGCGGGGCCAACGTCCTGACTTTC.